Listed below are T cell receptor beta chains from one sample, sequenced in a study of blood T cell repertoires in COVID-19. Clones were read by immunoSEQ multiplex PCR, and TCRdb kept only the in-frame ones, dropping some. The sample carries about 94,000 clones, around 82% recorded once. Sequenced input: peripheral blood. Receptor source: a man aged 60 to 69 with acute or convalescent COVID-19. Each CDR3 is given with its conserved first and last residue. Fields, in order: D gene, clone size, J gene, V gene, CDR3 protein, CDR3 DNA. D genes are given only for firm matches. A clone size is listed for some rows: how often the clone was seen (once, few, many), or a class if it is expanded.

>-|-|TRBJ2-3|TRBV6-5
CASPGRATATDTQYF
TGTGCCAGCCCCGGGCGGGCAACAGCGACAGATACGCAGTATTTT
>-|-|TRBJ1-2|TRBV6-2/TRBV6-3
CASSYSTGHPPGGYGYTF
TGTGCCAGCAGTTACTCTACTGGCCACCCTCCCGGGGGCTATGGCTACACCTTC
>TRBD1|-|TRBJ1-2|TRBV6-5
CASKTGAHGYTF
TGTGCCAGTAAGACAGGGGCGCATGGCTACACCTTC
>TRBD1|-|TRBJ1-1|TRBV27
CASSLMTGGTEAFF
TGTGCCAGCAGTTTAATGACAGGGGGCACTGAAGCTTTCTTT
>TRBD1|-|TRBJ1-2|TRBV19
CASSIPTGGYTF
TGTGCCAGTAGTATCCCGACAGGGGGCTACACCTTC
>TRBD1|-|TRBJ2-7|TRBV19
CASSQTGTGYEQYF
TGTGCCAGTAGTCAGACAGGGACGGGCTACGAGCAGTACTTC
>TRBD1|-|TRBJ2-1|TRBV23-1
CASSQSFKGQGRFNEQFF
TGCGCCAGCAGTCAATCTTTCAAAGGACAGGGGAGGTTCAATGAGCAGTTCTTC
>TRBD1|-|TRBJ1-2|TRBV3-1/TRBV3-2
CASSQSLKDRAGYTF
TGTGCCAGCAGCCAAAGTCTAAAGGACAGGGCTGGCTACACCTTC
>-|-|TRBJ1-5|TRBV27
CASSPQRVSGADQPQHF
TGTGCCAGCAGTCCCCAGAGGGTGTCAGGGGCTGATCAGCCCCAGCATTTT
>-|few|TRBJ2-1|TRBV27
CASSLFAGTGNEQFF
TGTGCCAGCAGTTTGTTTGCCGGGACTGGCAATGAGCAGTTCTTC
>TRBD1|-|TRBJ1-1|TRBV19
CASSDRGRTDTEAFF
TGTGCCAGTAGTGACAGGGGGCGTACAGACACTGAAGCTTTCTTT
>-|few|TRBJ2-2|TRBV5-6
CASSLAGVDTGELFF
TGTGCCAGCAGCCTGGCAGGTGTGGACACCGGGGAGCTGTTTTTT
>-|few|TRBJ1-5|TRBV9
CASSVGVAGNQPQHF
TGTGCCAGCAGCGTAGGAGTTGCAGGGAATCAGCCCCAGCATTTT
>-|-|TRBJ2-7|TRBV5-6
CASSPTGPLGEQYF
TGTGCCAGCAGCCCGACAGGACCCTTAGGCGAGCAGTACTTC
>TRBD2|-|TRBJ2-1|TRBV14
CASSQDGLAGGLWNEQFF
TGTGCCAGCAGCCAAGACGGGCTAGCGGGGGGGCTGTGGAATGAGCAGTTCTTC
>TRBD1|-|TRBJ1-4|TRBV5-1
CASSPGTGRSNEKLFF
TGCGCCAGCAGCCCGGGGACAGGGAGGTCTAATGAAAAACTGTTTTTT
>TRBD1|-|TRBJ1-2|TRBV6-5
CASTEGGQGIWGYTF
TGTGCCAGCACCGAAGGAGGACAGGGAATTTGGGGCTACACCTTC
>-|-|TRBJ2-7|TRBV3-1/TRBV3-2
CASSQVQGSYEQYF
TGTGCCAGCAGCCAAGTCCAGGGATCCTACGAGCAGTACTTC
>-|-|TRBJ1-5|TRBV25-1
CASSEDSGNNQPQHF
TGTGCCAGCAGTGAGGACTCGGGTAATAATCAGCCCCAGCATTTT
>-|-|TRBJ1-6|TRBV5-5
CASSLGQNNSPLHF
TGTGCCAGCAGCTTGGGACAGAATAATTCACCCCTCCACTTT
>TRBD1|-|TRBJ2-1|TRBV9
CASSDQTGGAYNEQFF
TGTGCCAGCAGCGACCAGACAGGGGGAGCCTACAATGAGCAGTTCTTC
>TRBD2|-|TRBJ2-3|TRBV4-2
CASSRGGSTDTQYF
TGTGCCAGCAGCCGCGGGGGTAGCACAGATACGCAGTATTTT
>-|-|TRBJ1-6|TRBV19
CASNPGGSYNSPLHF
TGTGCCAGTAATCCGGGGGGCTCCTATAATTCACCCCTCCACTTT
>-|-|TRBJ2-1|TRBV2
CASSELATEDNEQFF
TGTGCCAGCAGTGAACTAGCGACAGAAGACAATGAGCAGTTCTTC
>-|-|TRBJ2-7|TRBV6-2/TRBV6-3
CASSYGRGSYEQYF
TGTGCCAGCAGTTACGGGCGGGGCTCCTACGAGCAGTACTTC
>-|-|TRBJ2-7|TRBV6-2/TRBV6-3
CASSYTIGGAEDEQYF
TGTGCCAGCAGTTACACGATCGGCGGCGCAGAAGACGAGCAGTACTTC
>-|few|TRBJ2-1|TRBV5-4
CASSLAPQSEQFF
TGTGCCAGCAGCTTGGCCCCACAGTCTGAGCAGTTCTTC
>TRBD1|-|TRBJ1-5|TRBV5-5
CASSHRGQQQPQHF
TGTGCCAGCAGCCACAGGGGGCAACAGCAGCCCCAGCATTTT
>-|-|TRBJ2-7|TRBV4-1
CASRQQGSAYEQYF
TGCGCCAGCAGACAACAGGGTTCGGCCTACGAGCAGTACTTC
>TRBD1|-|TRBJ1-2|TRBV10-2
CASSVGQSSYTF
TGCGCCAGCAGTGTGGGACAGAGCAGCTACACCTTC
>TRBD1|-|TRBJ1-6|TRBV18
CASSPFEVRQGGSPLHF
TGTGCCAGCTCACCATTTGAGGTTAGACAGGGGGGTTCACCCCTCCACTTT
>-|-|TRBJ1-2|TRBV2
CASSEGRIQGYTF
TGTGCCAGCAGTGAAGGGAGGATACAAGGCTACACCTTC
>-|-|TRBJ1-4|TRBV7-9
CASSLDSNEKLFF
TGTGCCAGCAGTCTGGACAGTAATGAAAAACTGTTTTTT
>TRBD1|few|TRBJ1-4|TRBV19
CASSGQGATNEKLFF
TGTGCCAGTAGTGGCCAGGGGGCAACTAATGAAAAACTGTTTTTT
>-|-|TRBJ1-1|TRBV24-1
CATSDSHPGQRTEAFF
TGTGCCACCAGTGATTCTCATCCAGGGCAGCGAACTGAAGCTTTCTTT
>-|few|TRBJ1-3|TRBV2
CASSEASRVGNTIYF
TGTGCCAGCAGTGAAGCGTCCAGGGTTGGAAACACCATATATTTT
>-|-|TRBJ1-6|TRBV4-1
CASSQEFGTRANSPLHF
TGCGCCAGCAGCCAAGAGTTTGGAACGCGGGCCAATTCACCCCTCCACTTT
>TRBD1|-|TRBJ2-7|TRBV13
CASSYTGTGPHEQYF
TGTGCCAGCAGCTACACCGGGACAGGGCCCCACGAGCAGTACTTC
>-|-|TRBJ2-6|TRBV7-3
CASSLAGPRSGANVLTF
TGTGCCAGCAGCTTAGCAGGTCCCCGCTCTGGGGCCAACGTCCTGACTTTC